The clone carrying this T cell receptor (beta chain) has only one observation. The record originates from a study of T cell responses to AZD1222 COVID-19 vaccine. The V gene lost 0 bases and the J gene lost 8 bases, with 7 bases spanning the gap. CDR1 and CDR2 (germline): MNHEY, SVGEGT. The CDR3 loop spans 12 amino acids. Clones were sequenced by immunoSEQ multiplex PCR, and TCRdb holds only the in-frame ones, with some missing. The data hold 170,000 or so clones, with approximately 90% observed a single time. The chain employs TRBV6-2 or TRBV6-3 and TRBJ1-1, with no clear D. The sample consisted of peripheral blood, taken on day 0 of AZD1222 vaccination. This sequence was found in an adult in good health. This CDR3 is CASSYSKREAFF. DNA for the CDR3: TGTGCCAGCAGTTACTCGAAGAGGGAAGCTTTCTTT.